This T cell receptor beta chain was identified during a study of cytomegalovirus exposure and HLA in healthy donors. For the study at large: The roughly 670 first-cohort repertoires shared a platform with the 130 or so validation repertoires, as reported in a later analysis.

Clones were read by immunoSEQ multiplex PCR, and TCRdb kept only the in-frame ones, dropping some. The repertoire holds more than 90,000 clones, with about 94% as singletons. Germline-derived CDR1 and CDR2 are SGHVS and FQNEAQ. The CDR3 length is 13 residues. Trimming shortened V by 3 bases and J by 4 bases, and 7 bases separated the two germline ends. The genes are TRBV7-8 and TRBJ2-1; the D is unclear. The clonotype comes from a woman aged 25 to 39 in good health and CMV-seropositive. Material for sequencing was PBMCs. The CDR3 spells CASSFGAYNEQFF. CDR3 nucleotide sequence: TGTGCCAGCAGCTTTGGAGCTTACAATGAGCAGTTCTTC.